This T cell receptor beta chain was sequenced for a study of CD8 T cells in ankylosing spondylitis. General study findings and limits: In ankylosing spondylitis patients, matched synovial fluid reportedly showed significant enrichment of disease-linked clones. A motif in TCR beta, a set of 8 or 9 highly homologous variants, appeared characteristic of ankylosing spondylitis blood.

From germline, CDR1 is LNHDA and CDR2 SQIVND (reference sequence). The CDR3 is 14 residues long. V was clipped by 5 bases and J by 2 bases; unmatched bases: 4. The TCR beta libraries were generated through quantitative 5'-RACE incorporating molecular barcodes. TCRdb re-called the 5' RACE reads with MiXCR, one entry per CDR3 protein. Here the sample spans 200,000 to 300,000 distinct CDR3 sequences, under 12% being singletons. This clonotype was picked up many times. Its specificity is not known. The sequence derives from a male donor with ankylosing spondylitis or in good health (not recorded which). Sequenced material: blood, either unsorted or a sorted T cell fraction (not recorded which). The gene calls are TRBV19 and TRBJ2-3, with 7 nucleotides matching TRBD1. For the CDR3, the DNA is TGTGCCAGTAGTGCAGGGGGAATCACAGATACGCAGTATTTT. This codes for CASSAGGITDTQYF.